This T cell receptor (beta chain) was identified during a study of CD8 T cells in ankylosing spondylitis. This clonotype was seen repeatedly, ten times or more. Its target is unknown. Germline trimming cut 5 bases from V and 9 bases from J; bases unmatched to any gene: 11. From germline, CDR1 is MNHNS and CDR2 SASEGT. The CDR3 has 15 residues. TCRdb ran MiXCR on the 5' RACE reads and lists one entry per CDR3 protein. This table has roughly 250,000 distinct CDR3 sequences, under 12% appearing once. Study results and limitations: Peripheral blood samples showed relatively rare disease-linked clones, and these clones were CD8+. Reports say disease-linked clones showed up significantly more in matched ankylosing spondylitis synovial fluid.

The TCR comes from a male donor with ankylosing spondylitis or in good health (not recorded which). Sequenced sample: blood, either unsorted or a sorted T cell fraction (not recorded which). The chain carries TRBV6-1 and TRBJ2-1; 9 bases align to TRBD2. This CDR3 is CASSLLREGRGEQFF. Here the CDR3 DNA reads TGTGCCAGCAGTCTCCTGCGGGAGGGCAGGGGTGAGCAGTTCTTC.